This is a list of T cell receptor beta chains from one sample in a study of blood T cell repertoires in COVID-19. Libraries were prepared by immunoSEQ multiplex PCR; TCRdb keeps only in-frame clonotypes and omits some of them. The sample holds about 120,000 clones; roughly 69% are singletons and the top ten take under 2.5%. The sequenced sample consisted of peripheral blood. The receptors originated from a woman aged 70-85 years with acute or convalescent COVID-19. The CDR3 runs from the conserved cysteine through the conserved F or W. A D gene is named only where the DNA matches it firmly. Size values are once, few and many counts, or a class for expanded clones, and some rows have none.

cdr3_nt	cdr3_aa	d_call	clone_size	v_call	j_call
TGTGCCAGCAGCACCGACGTCTACGGGGGCTACACCTTC	CASSTDVYGGYTF	-	-	TRBV11-2	TRBJ1-2
TGTGCCATCAGTGAGACGACGGCCGGGGTATCAGAGACCCAGTACTTC	CAISETTAGVSETQYF	-	-	TRBV10-3	TRBJ2-5
TGTGCCAGCAGTTTTACGGTTAACGATGGCTACACCTTC	CASSFTVNDGYTF	-	many	TRBV27	TRBJ1-2
TGTGCCACCAGCACTTACAGTACCTATGGCTACACCTTC	CATSTYSTYGYTF	-	-	TRBV15	TRBJ1-2
TGCGCCAGCAGCCAAGACCCGGGAGGTAGCAATCAGCCCCAGCATTTT	CASSQDPGGSNQPQHF	-	-	TRBV4-1	TRBJ1-5
TGCGCCAGCAGCTTGGGAACCGGGACTAGCGTCAATGAGCAGTTCTTC	CASSLGTGTSVNEQFF	TRBD2	few	TRBV5-1	TRBJ2-1
TGTGCCAGTAGTAACGGACAGGACGGGATTCAGTACTTC	CASSNGQDGIQYF	TRBD1	-	TRBV19	TRBJ2-4
TGTGCCAGCAGCGTAGGGCATATTTCCTATGGCTACACCTTC	CASSVGHISYGYTF	-	-	TRBV9	TRBJ1-2
TGTGCCAGCAGCTTAAATGCAGGGCACACTGAAGCTTTCTTT	CASSLNAGHTEAFF	-	-	TRBV11-3	TRBJ1-1
TGTGCCAGCAGTTTGACCTTTGGACAGCCCCTCCACTTT	CASSLTFGQPLHF	-	-	TRBV28	TRBJ1-6
TGTGCCAGCAGCCACAGCCCAAAGACAGGAAACTACGAGCAGTACTTC	CASSHSPKTGNYEQYF	-	few	TRBV5-4	TRBJ2-7
TGTGCCAGCAGCCCAAGGACTGCACGGAACACCGGGGAGCTGTTTTTT	CASSPRTARNTGELFF	-	-	TRBV5-4	TRBJ2-2
TGTGCCAGCCGAAACCGGGGGTGGGACACCGGGGAGCTGTTTTTT	CASRNRGWDTGELFF	-	-	TRBV6-5	TRBJ2-2
TGTGCCAGCAGTTCTGGACAGATCTCCTATAATTCACCCCTCCACTTT	CASSSGQISYNSPLHF	-	-	TRBV28	TRBJ1-6
TGTGCCAGCAGCTTACGACTAGCGGGGTTTAGCTCCTACAATGAGCAGTTCTTC	CASSLRLAGFSSYNEQFF	TRBD2	-	TRBV7-2	TRBJ2-1
TGCGCCAGCGCTACAGGTTATGAAAAACTGTTTTTT	CASATGYEKLFF	-	-	TRBV5-1	TRBJ1-4
TGCGCCAGCAGCCCTATCTCAGGGGGCGCGGGGAACACTGAAGCTTTCTTT	CASSPISGGAGNTEAFF	TRBD1	-	TRBV5-1	TRBJ1-1
TGTGCCAGCAGCCAAGCTGTCAGGGATATAGTAGAAAAACTGTTTTTT	CASSQAVRDIVEKLFF	-	few	TRBV4-2	TRBJ1-4
TGTGCCAGTAGTATAGAGCGGGGGGGATTCACAGATACGCAGTATTTT	CASSIERGGFTDTQYF	TRBD2	-	TRBV19	TRBJ2-3
TGTGCCAGCTCACCACCGGTTCTGGGACTAGCGGGAGTCAATGAGCAGTTCTTC	CASSPPVLGLAGVNEQFF	TRBD2	-	TRBV18	TRBJ2-1
TGTGCCAGCAGGACTAGCGGACTCGGGGGTGCGCAGTTCTTC	CASRTSGLGGAQFF	TRBD2	-	TRBV2	TRBJ2-1
TGCAGCGTTGGAACAGGGTTACCCCCAGATACGCAGTATTTT	CSVGTGLPPDTQYF	-	-	TRBV29-1	TRBJ2-3
TGTGCCAGCAGCAGCAACAGGGGAACCGGGGAGCTGTTTTTT	CASSSNRGTGELFF	TRBD1	-	TRBV9	TRBJ2-2
TGCGCCAGCAGCCAAAATACCAACAGGGGGAGCACTGAAGCTTTCTTT	CASSQNTNRGSTEAFF	TRBD1	-	TRBV5-1	TRBJ1-1
TGTGCCAGCAGCCCAGTAGGGACGGGAGGAGTGGACAATGAGCAGTTCTTC	CASSPVGTGGVDNEQFF	TRBD2	few	TRBV3-1/TRBV3-2	TRBJ2-1
TGTGCCAGCAGAAAAGACCAGGGCGGGGGCACCGGGGAGCTGTTTTTT	CASRKDQGGGTGELFF	TRBD2	-	TRBV27	TRBJ2-2
TGCGCCAGCAGCTTGTCACAGGTGAACACTGAAGCTTTCTTT	CASSLSQVNTEAFF	-	once	TRBV5-1	TRBJ1-1
TGTGCCAGTAGTATCGCAGGCCCAGGCTATGGCTACACCTTC	CASSIAGPGYGYTF	-	once	TRBV19	TRBJ1-2
TGCGCCAGCAGCTTGGAAGGGCGGGTTATGAACACTGAAGCTTTCTTT	CASSLEGRVMNTEAFF	-	-	TRBV5-1	TRBJ1-1
TGTGCCAGCAGCTGGACTAGCGGGGGGGCGGGAGATACGCAGTATTTT	CASSWTSGGAGDTQYF	TRBD2	-	TRBV7-2	TRBJ2-3
TGTGCCAGCAGCAACCGACAGGGCGCTGGAAACACCATATATTTT	CASSNRQGAGNTIYF	TRBD1	-	TRBV7-2	TRBJ1-3
TGTGCCAGCAGCGACGGGACAGCATATGGCTACACCTTC	CASSDGTAYGYTF	TRBD1	-	TRBV9	TRBJ1-2
TGTGCCAGCAGCCAAGTCACAGGCTTTAATGAAAAACTGTTTTTT	CASSQVTGFNEKLFF	-	-	TRBV3-1/TRBV3-2	TRBJ1-4